A selection of T cell receptor beta chains follows, all from one sample in a study of T cells in Graves' hyperthyroidism and ophthalmopathy. TCRdb reprocessed the multiplex PCR reads via MiXCR and lists one record per CDR3 protein. The sample carries approximately 480,000 distinct CDR3 sequences, less than 25% recorded once. Sequencing was carried out using blood. These receptors were obtained from a man aged 18 to 30 with Graves' hyperthyroidism. The CDR3 runs from the conserved cysteine through the conserved F or W. The D gene is left open where the match is weak. Size is omitted from some rows. Given values are once, few, many or a class for expanded clones.

clone_size | d_call | cdr3_length | j_call | v_call | cdr3_nt | cdr3_aa
NA | NA | 15 | TRBJ2-5 | TRBV5-1 | TGCGCCAGCAGCGTTGCATGGGGTCTTCAAGAGACCCAGTACTTC | CASSVAWGLQETQYF
NA | NA | 15 | TRBJ1-3 | TRBV4-3 | TGCGCCAGCAGCCGGGACAACGGATCTGGAAACACCATATATTTT | CASSRDNGSGNTIYF
many | NA | 14 | TRBJ2-7 | TRBV20-1 | TGCAGTGCTAGAGATAACGAAGTCTCCTACGAGCAGTACTTC | CSARDNEVSYEQYF
many | NA | 15 | TRBJ1-1 | TRBV6-1 | TGTGCCAGCAGTGAAGCGGTTGCCGTGGACACTGAAGCTTTCTTT | CASSEAVAVDTEAFF
NA | TRBD1 | 14 | TRBJ2-7 | TRBV12-5 | TGTGCTAGTGGGGCGGGACAGGGACTTCGTGAGCAGTACTTC | CASGAGQGLREQYF
many | NA | 15 | TRBJ2-5 | TRBV15 | TGTGCCACCAGCCGCCCGGGGAATCCCCGAGAGACCCAGTACTTC | CATSRPGNPRETQYF
many | TRBD2 | 14 | TRBJ2-5 | TRBV6-1 | TGTGCCAGCAGCACGGGACTACTTCAAGAGACCCAGTACTTC | CASSTGLLQETQYF
many | TRBD2 | 14 | TRBJ2-5 | TRBV20-1 | TGCAGTGCTAGAGCCGGGACTAGCGAAGAGACCCAGTACTTC | CSARAGTSEETQYF
many | TRBD1 | 15 | TRBJ2-7 | TRBV10-3 | TGTGCCATCAGTGAGTCAGAGCAGGGGGCTGCCTCCAAACACTTC | CAISESEQGAASKHF
NA | TRBD1 | 16 | TRBJ1-4 | TRBV24-1 | TGTGCCACCAGTGAGGGGACAGGGCTAGCTAATGAAAAACTGTTTTTT | CATSEGTGLANEKLFF
NA | NA | 15 | TRBJ1-5 | TRBV4-1 | TGCGCCAGCAGCCTGACCGACCTTATCCTTGGGCCCCAGCATTTT | CASSLTDLILGPQHF
few | NA | 14 | TRBJ2-3 | TRBV4-1 | TGCGCCAGCAGCCTTGGACACCCAACAGATACGCAGTATTTT | CASSLGHPTDTQYF
few | NA | 15 | TRBJ2-5 | TRBV15 | TGTGCCACCAGCAGAGGGTCGGATGGGCCAGCGACCCAGTACTTC | CATSRGSDGPATQYF
NA | NA | 16 | TRBJ2-6 | TRBV7-6 | TGTGCCAGCAGCCGGCCTGGACTCTCTGGGGCCAACGTCCTGACTTTC | CASSRPGLSGANVLTF
many | NA | 17 | TRBJ2-7 | TRBV7-2 | TGTGCCAGCAGCTTACCCCACCTCGGACTCAGGACCGACGAGCAGTACTTC | CASSLPHLGLRTDEQYF
many | NA | 19 | TRBJ2-4 | TRBV28 | TGTGCCAGCAGTTTTGGATTACTCGGACAGCGGCGAGCCAAAAACATTCAGTACTTC | CASSFGLLGQRRAKNIQYF
many | NA | 12 | TRBJ1-1 | TRBV28 | TGTGCCAGCAGTAATACAGGGTCGGGAGCTTTCTTT | CASSNTGSGAFF
many | TRBD1 | 16 | TRBJ1-5 | TRBV24-1 | TGTGCCACCAGTGATGCGGGACAGCCAGAGGGTCAGCCCCAGCATTTT | CATSDAGQPEGQPQHF
many | TRBD1 | 14 | TRBJ1-1 | TRBV12-3/TRBV12-4 | TGTGCCAGCAGTGCGTACAGGGGGAGAACTGAAGCTTTCTTT | CASSAYRGRTEAFF
many | NA | 13 | TRBJ1-2 | TRBV2 | TGTGCCAGCAGTGCCGGGGGAGGCTATGGCTACACCTTC | CASSAGGGYGYTF
many | TRBD1 | 16 | TRBJ1-5 | TRBV28 | TGTGCCAGCAGTTTAAGGGCAGGGGGGGGCAATCAGCCCCAGCATTTT | CASSLRAGGGNQPQHF
many | NA | 16 | TRBJ1-2 | TRBV20-1 | TGCAGTGCTAGAGAGGACAGAGCCTTATACCCTTATGGCTACACCTTC | CSAREDRALYPYGYTF
many | NA | 16 | TRBJ1-5 | TRBV19 | TGTGCCAGTAGTATAGAGGGGCAGTTTTACGGCCAGCCCCAGCATTTT | CASSIEGQFYGQPQHF
many | NA | 16 | TRBJ2-7 | TRBV11-2 | TGTGCCAGCAGCTTAGGCCGGGACACCGTCTCCTACGAGCAGTACTTC | CASSLGRDTVSYEQYF
many | NA | 12 | TRBJ2-2 | TRBV29-1 | TGCAGCGCCAGGGGACTCACCGGGGAGCTGTTTTTT | CSARGLTGELFF
many | NA | 14 | TRBJ2-7 | TRBV12-3/TRBV12-4 | TGTGCCAGCAGTTTAAACCTTTACTCCTACGAGCAGTACTTC | CASSLNLYSYEQYF
many | NA | 15 | TRBJ1-5 | TRBV4-1 | TGCGCCAGCAGCCAAGATTGGCAGGCAGAACAGCCCCAGCATTTT | CASSQDWQAEQPQHF
many | NA | 15 | TRBJ2-6 | TRBV12-3/TRBV12-4 | TGTGCCAGCAGCGAAAGCAGGGTTGGGGCCAACGTCCTGACTTTC | CASSESRVGANVLTF
many | NA | 14 | TRBJ2-5 | TRBV20-1 | TGCAGTACATACCCCGAACCGTCAGGAGAGACCCAGTACTTC | CSTYPEPSGETQYF
many | TRBD1 | 14 | TRBJ1-2 | TRBV24-1 | TGTGCCACCAGTGAATCGGGACAGGGGATTGGCTACACCTTC | CATSESGQGIGYTF
NA | NA | 16 | TRBJ1-6 | TRBV28 | TGTGCCAGCAGTCTCCCCGGGTTCTCCTATAATTCACCCCTCCACTTT | CASSLPGFSYNSPLHF
many | TRBD2 | 14 | TRBJ2-2 | TRBV20-1 | TGCAGTGCTAGCTGGGGGGGGGACACCGGGGAGCTGTTTTTT | CSASWGGDTGELFF